This is a list of T cell receptor beta chains from one sample in a study of cytomegalovirus exposure and HLA in healthy donors. Some clones are missing from TCRdb's copy, which holds only in-frame ones; the method was immunoSEQ multiplex PCR. The repertoire has tens of thousands of clones, about two thirds of them found once; the top ten carry approximately 7.6%. What was sequenced was PBMCs. These receptors were obtained from a man aged 40-55 years in good health and CMV-seropositive. Both conserved end residues are part of each CDR3. D genes are given only for firm matches. Clone size is given for some rows only: seen once, a few or many times, or a class if the clone is expanded.

TRBJ1-4 | TRBD1 | TRBV29-1 | NA | TGCAGCGTTGCGAGACAGGGCCTTAATGAAAAACTGTTTTTT | CSVARQGLNEKLFF
TRBJ2-3 | NA | TRBV5-6 | NA | TGTGCCAGCAGCTTTGGGGGACACACAGATACGCAGTATTTT | CASSFGGHTDTQYF
TRBJ1-1 | TRBD1 | TRBV2 | many | TGTGCCACCCAACCCGCGTGGGCGACAGGGGGCACTGAAGCTTTCTTT | CATQPAWATGGTEAFF
TRBJ1-1 | NA | TRBV25-1 | NA | TGTGCCAGCAGTGAATCGGGGTCCCGTAACACTGAAGCTTTCTTT | CASSESGSRNTEAFF
TRBJ1-1 | NA | TRBV5-1 | once | TGCGCCAGCAGCCCCGCCCTCGGGGTGAACACTGAAGCTTTCTTT | CASSPALGVNTEAFF
TRBJ2-7 | NA | TRBV2 | NA | TGTGCCAGCAGTGAGGTCTTGGGAGCTCGCTACGAGCAGTACTTC | CASSEVLGARYEQYF
TRBJ1-2 | NA | TRBV7-2 | few | TGTGCCAGCAGCTTAGTGTCAGGGGACTATGGCTACACCTTC | CASSLVSGDYGYTF
TRBJ1-1 | TRBD1 | TRBV2 | NA | TGTGCCAGCAGTGTAGGGGGCCAGGGGAACACTGAAGCTTTCTTT | CASSVGGQGNTEAFF
TRBJ1-1 | TRBD1 | TRBV28 | few | TGTGCCAGCAGTCTAACAGGGGCGGGGAACACTGAAGCTTTCTTT | CASSLTGAGNTEAFF
TRBJ1-3 | NA | TRBV7-2 | NA | TGTGCCAGCAGCTTAGGAGCGGGGGCAGGAAACACCATATATTTT | CASSLGAGAGNTIYF
TRBJ2-7 | TRBD2 | TRBV6-5 | NA | TGTGCCAGCACTCGAAGCGGGGGGGCGTTTGGCGAGCAGTACTTC | CASTRSGGAFGEQYF
TRBJ1-2 | TRBD1 | TRBV6-1 | NA | TGTGCCAGCAGTGACCAGACAGGGAGTGTAGGCTACACCTTC | CASSDQTGSVGYTF
TRBJ2-7 | NA | TRBV10-2 | NA | TGCGCCAGCAGTGTAGCTTACGAGCAGTACTTC | CASSVAYEQYF
TRBJ1-5 | TRBD1 | TRBV5-1 | NA | TGCGCCAGCAGCATCGGGACAGGGTCCAATCAGCCCCAGCATTTT | CASSIGTGSNQPQHF
TRBJ2-7 | NA | TRBV5-6 | NA | TGTGCCAGCAGCTTCCCAGGGATCGCCTACGAGCAGTACTTC | CASSFPGIAYEQYF
TRBJ1-4 | NA | TRBV5-6 | once | TGTGCCAGCGGGCGAGGGCTTCTAAATGAAAAACTGTTTTTT | CASGRGLLNEKLFF
TRBJ1-2 | NA | TRBV14 | NA | TGTGCCAGCAGCCAGCAGGGCAACTATGGCTACACCTTC | CASSQQGNYGYTF
TRBJ1-1 | NA | TRBV5-5 | once | TGTGCCAGCAGACTAAAGGGGATGAACACTGAAGCTTTCTTT | CASRLKGMNTEAFF
TRBJ2-7 | NA | TRBV4-3 | NA | TGCGCCAGCAGCCAAGGACAGTATTCTTACGAGCAGTACTTC | CASSQGQYSYEQYF
TRBJ1-1 | NA | TRBV27 | NA | TGTGCCAGCAGTTCTCCTGGGGGGACTACTGAAGCTTTCTTT | CASSSPGGTTEAFF
TRBJ2-5 | TRBD2 | TRBV10-3 | NA | TGTGCCGCTCAAACGGGGGGTGAGGAGACCCAGTACTTC | CAAQTGGEETQYF
TRBJ1-4 | NA | TRBV6-1 | NA | TGTGCCAGCAGTCTGACAGTCACTAATGAAAAACTGTTTTTT | CASSLTVTNEKLFF
TRBJ2-2 | NA | TRBV7-8 | NA | TGTGCCAGCAGCCGAACGGGGGGCGCCGCGAACACCGGGGAGCTGTTTTTT | CASSRTGGAANTGELFF
TRBJ2-3 | NA | TRBV5-1 | NA | TGCGCCAGCAGCACAACAGGGAACACAGATACGCAGTATTTT | CASSTTGNTDTQYF
TRBJ1-6 | TRBD1 | TRBV5-8 | NA | TGTGCCAGCAGCACCGACCCAGGGGGCGCCTATAATTCACCCCTCCACTTT | CASSTDPGGAYNSPLHF
TRBJ2-1 | TRBD2 | TRBV5-1 | few | TGCGCCAGCAGCTTCCGTCCGAGGCTAGCGGGGTCGGGAAATGAGCAGTTCTTC | CASSFRPRLAGSGNEQFF
TRBJ2-4 | NA | TRBV6-1 | few | TGTGCCAGCAGTGAAGAGGCAGGGAGGCACATTCAGTACTTC | CASSEEAGRHIQYF
TRBJ2-1 | TRBD2 | TRBV27 | NA | TGTGCCAGCAGTGATAGGACTAGCGGGACCGATGAGCAGTTCTTC | CASSDRTSGTDEQFF
TRBJ2-7 | NA | TRBV7-9 | NA | TGTGCCAGCAGCTTAGAATTCGGCCAGGAAAGGGGCGAGCAGTACTTC | CASSLEFGQERGEQYF
TRBJ1-2 | NA | TRBV11-2 | NA | TGTGCCAGCAGCTTAACCAGAGGCAATGGCTACACCTTC | CASSLTRGNGYTF
TRBJ2-1 | TRBD2 | TRBV5-1 | NA | TGCGCCAGCAGCCCTACTAGCGGGAGGGCCAATGAGCAGTTCTTC | CASSPTSGRANEQFF
TRBJ2-1 | TRBD2 | TRBV6-6 | few | TGTGCCAGCAGGAATGGCGGGGGCTCCTACAATGAGCAGTTCTTC | CASRNGGGSYNEQFF
TRBJ2-5 | TRBD2 | TRBV6-6 | NA | TGTGCCAGCAGCGCCGGGGGGGCTCAGTGGACCCAGTACTTC | CASSAGGAQWTQYF
TRBJ1-4 | TRBD1 | TRBV6-5 | NA | TGTGCCAGCAGTTACGAGACAGGGGGTACTAATGAAAAACTGTTTTTT | CASSYETGGTNEKLFF
TRBJ1-2 | TRBD1 | TRBV6-5 | NA | TGTGCCAGCAGCAGGGGGGAAGGGACAAATGGCTACACCTTC | CASSRGEGTNGYTF
TRBJ1-6 | TRBD1 | TRBV30 | NA | TGTGCCTGGAGTGTGACAGGGAATAATTCACCCCTCCACTTT | CAWSVTGNNSPLHF
TRBJ2-1 | NA | TRBV5-1 | once | TGCGCCAGCAGCCCAGGATTTGGCAATGAGCAGTTCTTC | CASSPGFGNEQFF
TRBJ1-4 | NA | TRBV4-2 | NA | TGTGCCAGCAGCCAAGATGGTTCGGCAACTAATGAAAAACTGTTTTTT | CASSQDGSATNEKLFF
TRBJ1-2 | NA | TRBV5-4 | NA | TGTGCCAGCAGCATCTGGGGGGAGGACTATGGCTACACCTTC | CASSIWGEDYGYTF
TRBJ2-1 | NA | TRBV5-4 | NA | TGTGCCAGCAGCTTTGAAGAGGGATCCAATGAGCAGTTCTTC | CASSFEEGSNEQFF
TRBJ2-1 | TRBD1 | TRBV29-1 | NA | TGCAGCGTGGGGGCCATACAGGGGGCGGTTAATGAGCAGTTCTTC | CSVGAIQGAVNEQFF
TRBJ2-2 | TRBD2 | TRBV4-2 | few | TGTGCCAGCAGCCTTTCGACTAGCGGGGGAGCGAACACCGGGGAGCTGTTTTTT | CASSLSTSGGANTGELFF
TRBJ1-5 | TRBD1 | TRBV28 | few | TGTGCCAGCACTTACAGGGGGCTCAATCAGCCCCAGCATTTT | CASTYRGLNQPQHF